The clone carrying this T cell receptor (beta chain) has more than one count but fewer than ten. The data originate from a study of blood T cell repertoires in COVID-19. As for the study in general: PBMCs, B-cell-depleted T cells, or T cells were the source of the cDNA or gDNA that made up the material.

The germline gives CDR1 MNHEY, CDR2 SVGAGI. V was clipped by 6 bases and J by 1 base; unmatched bases: 8. The CDR3 loop spans 15 amino acids. Libraries were prepared by immunoSEQ multiplex PCR; TCRdb keeps only in-frame clonotypes and omits some of them. This sample yields roughly 200,000 clones, of which about 88% are seen a single time; 1.5% to 2% belongs to the top ten. The source of this sequence is a man aged 18 to 29 with active or convalescent COVID-19. This chain links TRBV6-5 with TRBJ2-7, with TRBD2 matching over 8 bases. Sequencing was carried out using peripheral blood. The CDR3 nucleotides read TGTGCCAGCAGCCCCCGGGGCGGGAGGTCCTACGAGCAGTACTTC. Translation: CASSPRGGRSYEQYF.